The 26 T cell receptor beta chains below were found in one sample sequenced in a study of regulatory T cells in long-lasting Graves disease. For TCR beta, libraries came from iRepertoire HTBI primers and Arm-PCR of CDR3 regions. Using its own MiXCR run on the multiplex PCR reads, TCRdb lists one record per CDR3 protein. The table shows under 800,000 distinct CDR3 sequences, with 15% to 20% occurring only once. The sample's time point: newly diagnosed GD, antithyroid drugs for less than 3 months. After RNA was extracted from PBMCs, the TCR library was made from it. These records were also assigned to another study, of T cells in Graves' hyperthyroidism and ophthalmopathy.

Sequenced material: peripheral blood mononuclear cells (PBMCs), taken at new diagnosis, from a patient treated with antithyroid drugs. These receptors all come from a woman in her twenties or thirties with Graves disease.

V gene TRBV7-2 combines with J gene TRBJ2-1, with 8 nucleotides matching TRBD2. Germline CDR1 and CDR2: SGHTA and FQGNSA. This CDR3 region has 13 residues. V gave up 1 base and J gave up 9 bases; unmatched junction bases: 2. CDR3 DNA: TGTGCCAGCAGCTTAGTACGGGGGGGTGAGCAGTTCTTC. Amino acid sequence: CASSLVRGGEQFF.

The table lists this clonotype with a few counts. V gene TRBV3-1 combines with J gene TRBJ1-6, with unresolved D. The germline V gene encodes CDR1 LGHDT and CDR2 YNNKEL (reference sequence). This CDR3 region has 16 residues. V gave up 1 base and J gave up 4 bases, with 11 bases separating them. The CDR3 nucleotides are TGTGCCAGCAGCCAAGGGATTACGGGTTATAATTCACCCCTCCACTTT. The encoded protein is CASSQGITGYNSPLHF.

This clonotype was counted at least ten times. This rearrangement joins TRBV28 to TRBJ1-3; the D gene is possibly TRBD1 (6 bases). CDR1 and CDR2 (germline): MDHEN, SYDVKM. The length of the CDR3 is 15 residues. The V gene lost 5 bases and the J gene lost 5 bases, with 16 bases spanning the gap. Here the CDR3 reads CASSAFGTTRNTIYF. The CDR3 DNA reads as TGTGCCAGCAGTGCCTTTGGGACAACTAGAAACACCATATATTTT.

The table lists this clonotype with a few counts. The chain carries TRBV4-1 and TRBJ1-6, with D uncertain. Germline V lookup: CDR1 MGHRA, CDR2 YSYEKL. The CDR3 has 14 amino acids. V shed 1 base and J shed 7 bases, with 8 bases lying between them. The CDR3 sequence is CASSQGARNSPLHF. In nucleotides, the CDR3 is TGCGCCAGCAGCCAAGGGGCGAGGAATTCACCCCTCCACTTT.

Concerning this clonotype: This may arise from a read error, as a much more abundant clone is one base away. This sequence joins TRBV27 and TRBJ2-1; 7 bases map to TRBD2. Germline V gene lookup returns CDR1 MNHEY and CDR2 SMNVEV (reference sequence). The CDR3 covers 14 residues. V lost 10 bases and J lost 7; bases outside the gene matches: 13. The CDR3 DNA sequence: TGTGCCACCGTGGAGTGGGAGGGCTGGAATGAGCAGTTCTTC. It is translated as CATVEWEGWNEQFF.

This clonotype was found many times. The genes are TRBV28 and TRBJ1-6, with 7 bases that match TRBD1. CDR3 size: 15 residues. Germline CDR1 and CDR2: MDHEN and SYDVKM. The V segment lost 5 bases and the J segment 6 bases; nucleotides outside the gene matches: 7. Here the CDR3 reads CASSEPGQSNSPLHF. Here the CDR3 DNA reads TGTGCCAGCAGTGAACCGGGACAGTCTAATTCACCCCTCCACTTT.

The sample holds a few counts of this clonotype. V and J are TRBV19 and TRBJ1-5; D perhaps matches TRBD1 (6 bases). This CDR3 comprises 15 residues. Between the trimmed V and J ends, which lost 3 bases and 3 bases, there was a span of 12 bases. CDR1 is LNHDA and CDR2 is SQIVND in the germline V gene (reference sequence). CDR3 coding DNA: TGTGCCAGTAGTATTCCAGGGGAGGACAATCAGCCCCAGCATTTT. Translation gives CASSIPGEDNQPQHF.

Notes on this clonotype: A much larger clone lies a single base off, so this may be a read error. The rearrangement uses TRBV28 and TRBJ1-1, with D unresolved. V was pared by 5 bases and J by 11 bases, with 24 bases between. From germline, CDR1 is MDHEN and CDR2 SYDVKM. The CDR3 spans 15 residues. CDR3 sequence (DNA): TGTGCCAGCAGTGATTCCGGCCTGAACAGCCGAGACGCTTTCTTT. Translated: CASSDSGLNSRDAFF.

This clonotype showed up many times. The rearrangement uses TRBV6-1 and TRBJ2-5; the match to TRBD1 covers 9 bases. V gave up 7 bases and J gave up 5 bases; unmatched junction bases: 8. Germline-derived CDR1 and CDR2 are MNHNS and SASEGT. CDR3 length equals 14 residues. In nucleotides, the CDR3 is TGTGCCAGCATGACCGGGACAGGGCGGGAGACCCAGTACTTC. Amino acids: CASMTGTGRETQYF.

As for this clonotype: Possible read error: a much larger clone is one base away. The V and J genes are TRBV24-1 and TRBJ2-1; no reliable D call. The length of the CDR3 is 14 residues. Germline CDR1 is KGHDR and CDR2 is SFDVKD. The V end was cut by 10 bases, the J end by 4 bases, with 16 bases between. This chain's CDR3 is CATSLGPTYNEQFF. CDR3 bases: TGTGCCACATCGTTAGGTCCTACGTACAATGAGCAGTTCTTC.

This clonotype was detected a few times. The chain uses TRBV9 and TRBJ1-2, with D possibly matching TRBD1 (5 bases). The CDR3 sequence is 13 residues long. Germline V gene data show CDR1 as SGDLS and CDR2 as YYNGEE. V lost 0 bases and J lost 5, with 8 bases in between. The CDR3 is CASSVARGYGYTF. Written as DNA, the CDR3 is TGTGCCAGCAGCGTAGCTCGGGGGTATGGCTACACCTTC. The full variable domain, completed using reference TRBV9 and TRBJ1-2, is DSGVTQTPKHLITATGQRVTLRCSPRSGDLSVYWYQQSLDQGLQFLIQYYNGEERAKGNILERFSAQQFPDLHSELNLSSLELGDSALYFCASSVARGYGYTFGSGTRLTVV.

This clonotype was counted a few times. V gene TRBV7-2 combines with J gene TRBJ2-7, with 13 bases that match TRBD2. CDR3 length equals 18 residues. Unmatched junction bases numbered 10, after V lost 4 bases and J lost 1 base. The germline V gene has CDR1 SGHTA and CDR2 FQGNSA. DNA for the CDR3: TGTGCCAGCAGCTCGAGAACAGGGGGACTAGCGGGGTCCTACGAGCAGTACTTC. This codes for CASSSRTGGLAGSYEQYF.

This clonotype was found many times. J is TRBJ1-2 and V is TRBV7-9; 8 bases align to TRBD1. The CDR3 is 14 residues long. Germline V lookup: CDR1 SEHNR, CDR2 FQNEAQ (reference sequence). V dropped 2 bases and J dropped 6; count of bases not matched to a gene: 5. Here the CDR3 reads CASSLRQGADGYTF. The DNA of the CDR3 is TGTGCCAGCAGCTTAAGGCAGGGGGCGGATGGCTACACCTTC.

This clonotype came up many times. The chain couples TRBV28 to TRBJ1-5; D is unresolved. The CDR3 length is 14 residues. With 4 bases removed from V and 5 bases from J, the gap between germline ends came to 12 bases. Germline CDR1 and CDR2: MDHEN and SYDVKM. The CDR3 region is CASSSKGIYQPQHF. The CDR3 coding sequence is TGTGCCAGCAGTTCCAAAGGGATATATCAGCCCCAGCATTTT.

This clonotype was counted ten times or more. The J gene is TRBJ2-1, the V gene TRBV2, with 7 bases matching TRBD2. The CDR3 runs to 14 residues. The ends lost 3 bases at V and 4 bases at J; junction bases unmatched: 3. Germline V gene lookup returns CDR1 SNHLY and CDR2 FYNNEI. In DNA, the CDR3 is TGTGCCAGCAGTGACGAGCGGGGTTACAATGAGCAGTTCTTC. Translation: CASSDERGYNEQFF.

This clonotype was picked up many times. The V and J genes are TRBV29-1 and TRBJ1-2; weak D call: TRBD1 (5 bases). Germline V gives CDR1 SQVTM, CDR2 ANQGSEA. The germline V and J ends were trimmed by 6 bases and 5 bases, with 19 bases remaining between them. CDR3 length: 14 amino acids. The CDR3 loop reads CSVALPGTLYGYTF. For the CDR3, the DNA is TGCAGCGTCGCCTTGCCCGGGACGTTGTATGGCTACACCTTC.

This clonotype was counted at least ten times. CDR3 amino acids: CASSHPVGVTPNSYNEQFF. For the CDR3, the DNA is TGTGCCAGCAGTCATCCCGTGGGAGTTACTCCGAACTCCTACAATGAGCAGTTCTTC. The chain joins TRBV27 to TRBJ2-1; D might be TRBD2 (5 bases). This CDR3 is built from 19 residues. From germline, CDR1 is MNHEY and CDR2 SMNVEV (reference sequence). V lost 5 bases, J lost 0 bases, and 23 bases lay in between.

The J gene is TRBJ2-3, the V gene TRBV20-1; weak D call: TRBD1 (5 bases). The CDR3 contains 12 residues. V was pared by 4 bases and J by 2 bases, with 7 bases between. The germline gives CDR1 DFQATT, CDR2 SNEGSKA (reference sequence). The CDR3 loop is CSAKGNTDTQYF. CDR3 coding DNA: TGCAGTGCTAAGGGGAACACAGATACGCAGTATTTT.

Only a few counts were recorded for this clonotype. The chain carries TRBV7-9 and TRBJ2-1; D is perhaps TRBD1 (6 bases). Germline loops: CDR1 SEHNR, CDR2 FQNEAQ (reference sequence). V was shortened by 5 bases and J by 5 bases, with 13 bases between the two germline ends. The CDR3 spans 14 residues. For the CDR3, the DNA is TGTGCCAGCAGCCTACGGGACACTGACAATGAGCAGTTCTTC. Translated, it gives CASSLRDTDNEQFF. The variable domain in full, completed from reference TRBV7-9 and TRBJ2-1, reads DTGVSQNPRHKITKRGQNVTFRCDPISEHNRLYWYRQTLGQGPEFLTYFQNEAQLEKSRLLSDRFSAERPKGSFSTLEIQRTEQGDSAMYLCASSLRDTDNEQFFGPGTRLTVL.

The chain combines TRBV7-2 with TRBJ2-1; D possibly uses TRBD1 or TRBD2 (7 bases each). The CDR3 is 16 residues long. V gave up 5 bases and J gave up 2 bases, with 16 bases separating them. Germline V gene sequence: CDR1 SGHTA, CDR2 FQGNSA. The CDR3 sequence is CASSGRGRVAYNEQFF. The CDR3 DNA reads TGTGCCAGCAGCGGGAGGGGGCGGGTGGCCTACAATGAGCAGTTCTTC.

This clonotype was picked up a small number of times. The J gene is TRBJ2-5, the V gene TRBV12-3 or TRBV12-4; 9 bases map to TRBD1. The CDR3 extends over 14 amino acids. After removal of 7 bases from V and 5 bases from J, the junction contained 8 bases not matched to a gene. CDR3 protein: CASNPGQGRETQYF. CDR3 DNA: TGTGCCAGCAACCCGGGACAGGGTCGGGAGACCCAGTACTTC.

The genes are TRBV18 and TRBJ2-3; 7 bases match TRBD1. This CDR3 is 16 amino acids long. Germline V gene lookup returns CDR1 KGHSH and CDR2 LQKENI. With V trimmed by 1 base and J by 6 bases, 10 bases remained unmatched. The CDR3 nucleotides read TGTGCCAGCTCACCACGATCGGCAGGGGGAGTTGATACGCAGTATTTT. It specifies CASSPRSAGGVDTQYF.

CDR3 region: CASRYGTGVQPQHF. The CDR3 nucleotides read TGTGCCAGCAGGTACGGGACAGGGGTACAGCCCCAGCATTTT. V is TRBV2 and J is TRBJ1-5; 10 bases match TRBD1. Germline loops: CDR1 SNHLY, CDR2 FYNNEI. The CDR3 has 14 residues. V shed 6 bases and J 7 bases; nucleotides not matched to a gene: 6.

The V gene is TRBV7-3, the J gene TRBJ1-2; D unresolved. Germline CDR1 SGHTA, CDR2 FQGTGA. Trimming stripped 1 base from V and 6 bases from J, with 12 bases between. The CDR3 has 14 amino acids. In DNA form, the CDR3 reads TGTGCCAGCAGCTTAAGCCCTACCCGCGATGGCTACACCTTC. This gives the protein CASSLSPTRDGYTF.

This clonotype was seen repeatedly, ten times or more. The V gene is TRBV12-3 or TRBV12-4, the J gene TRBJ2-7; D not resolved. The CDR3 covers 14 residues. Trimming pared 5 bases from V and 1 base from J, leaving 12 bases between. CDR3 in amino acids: CASSRLDGSYEQYF. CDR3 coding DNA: TGTGCCAGCAGTCGCCTGGACGGTTCCTACGAGCAGTACTTC.

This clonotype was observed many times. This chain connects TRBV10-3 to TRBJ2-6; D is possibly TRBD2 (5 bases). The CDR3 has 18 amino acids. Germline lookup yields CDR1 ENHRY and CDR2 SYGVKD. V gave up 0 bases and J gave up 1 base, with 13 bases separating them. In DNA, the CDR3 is TGTGCCATCAGTGAGTCCCCCCTGACGGGGTCTGGGGCCAACGTCCTGACTTTC. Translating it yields CAISESPLTGSGANVLTF.